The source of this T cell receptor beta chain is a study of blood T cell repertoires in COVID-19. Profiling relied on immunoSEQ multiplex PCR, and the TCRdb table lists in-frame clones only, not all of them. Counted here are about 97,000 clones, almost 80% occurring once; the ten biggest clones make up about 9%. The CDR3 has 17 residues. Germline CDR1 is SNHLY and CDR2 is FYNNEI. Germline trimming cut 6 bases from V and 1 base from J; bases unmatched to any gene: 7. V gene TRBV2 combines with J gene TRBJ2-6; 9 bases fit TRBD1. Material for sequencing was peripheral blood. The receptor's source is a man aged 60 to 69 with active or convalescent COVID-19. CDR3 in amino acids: CASSGTGFGSGANVLTF. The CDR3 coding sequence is TGTGCCAGCAGCGGGACAGGGTTTGGATCTGGGGCCAACGTCCTGACTTTC.